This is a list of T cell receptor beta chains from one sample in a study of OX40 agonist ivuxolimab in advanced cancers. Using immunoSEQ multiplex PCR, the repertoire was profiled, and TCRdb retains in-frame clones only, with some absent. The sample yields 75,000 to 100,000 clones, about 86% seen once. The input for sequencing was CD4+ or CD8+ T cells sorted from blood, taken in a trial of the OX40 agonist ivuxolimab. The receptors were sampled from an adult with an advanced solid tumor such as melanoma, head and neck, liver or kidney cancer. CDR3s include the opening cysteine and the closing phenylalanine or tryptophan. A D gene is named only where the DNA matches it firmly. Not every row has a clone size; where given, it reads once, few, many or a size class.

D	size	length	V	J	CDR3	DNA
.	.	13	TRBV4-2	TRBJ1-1	CASSQAGRGGAFF	TGTGCCAGCAGCCAAGCAGGGAGAGGTGGAGCTTTCTTT
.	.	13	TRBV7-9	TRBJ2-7	CASSLAPGPEQYF	TGTGCCAGCAGCCTAGCTCCGGGGCCGGAGCAGTACTTC
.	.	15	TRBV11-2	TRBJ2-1	CASSLDRGSGNEQFF	TGTGCCAGCAGCTTAGATAGAGGGTCGGGGAATGAGCAGTTCTTC
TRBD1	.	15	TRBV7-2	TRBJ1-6	CASSSGQTYNSPLHF	TGTGCCAGCAGCTCGGGACAGACTTATAATTCACCCCTCCACTTT
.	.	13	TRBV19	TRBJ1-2	CASSISRASGYTF	TGTGCCAGTAGTATCTCCAGGGCAAGCGGCTACACCTTC
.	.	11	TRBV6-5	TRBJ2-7	CASSTLGEQYF	TGTGCCAGCAGTACCCTGGGCGAGCAGTACTTC
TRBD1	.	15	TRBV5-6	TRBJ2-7	CASSLFRQGAYEQYF	TGTGCCAGCAGCTTATTTAGACAGGGGGCTTACGAGCAGTACTTC
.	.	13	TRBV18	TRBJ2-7	CASSPIDIYEQYF	TGTGCCAGCTCACCAATAGATATCTACGAGCAGTACTTC
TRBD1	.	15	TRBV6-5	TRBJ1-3	CASSRGQGARNTIYF	TGTGCCAGCAGCCGGGGACAGGGGGCTCGAAACACCATATATTTT
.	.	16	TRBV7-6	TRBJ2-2	CASSQRQISNTGELFF	TGTGCCAGCAGCCAGAGACAGATATCGAACACCGGGGAGCTGTTTTTT
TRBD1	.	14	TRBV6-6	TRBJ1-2	CASRDTGVDYGYTF	TGTGCCAGCAGAGACACAGGGGTGGACTATGGCTACACCTTC
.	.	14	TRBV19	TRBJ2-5	CASRRTGSKETQYF	TGTGCCAGTCGCCGAACGGGCTCGAAAGAGACCCAGTACTTC
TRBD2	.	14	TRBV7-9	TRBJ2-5	CASNQGGGRETQYF	TGTGCCAGCAACCAAGGCGGGGGGAGGGAGACCCAGTACTTC
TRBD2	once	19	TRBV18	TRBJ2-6	CASSPALGAGASGANVLTF	TGTGCCAGCTCACCAGCTTTGGGAGCGGGAGCATCTGGGGCCAACGTCCTGACTTTC
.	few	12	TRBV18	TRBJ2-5	CASSPERETQYF	TGTGCCAGCTCACCCGAAAGGGAGACCCAGTACTTC
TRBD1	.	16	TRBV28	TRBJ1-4	CASSSRGQGLSEKLFF	TGTGCCAGCAGTTCCCGGGGACAGGGTTTGAGCGAAAAACTGTTTTTT
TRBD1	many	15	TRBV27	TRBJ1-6	CASSMGQGISSPLHF	TGTGCCAGCAGTATGGGACAGGGGATTAGTTCACCCCTCCACTTT
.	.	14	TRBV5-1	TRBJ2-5	CASSFGTAEETQYF	TGCGCCAGCAGCTTCGGGACTGCTGAAGAGACCCAGTACTTC
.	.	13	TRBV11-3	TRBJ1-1	CASSQRMNTEAFF	TGTGCCAGCAGCCAACGGATGAACACTGAAGCTTTCTTT
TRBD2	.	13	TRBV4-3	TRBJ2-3	CAAGVAGTDTQYF	TGCGCCGCGGGGGTGGCTGGCACAGATACGCAGTATTTT
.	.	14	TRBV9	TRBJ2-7	CASSAGTQAYEQYF	TGTGCCAGCAGCGCGGGGACCCAAGCTTACGAGCAGTACTTC
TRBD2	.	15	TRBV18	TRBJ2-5	CASSPKQAGGETQYF	TGTGCCAGCTCACCAAAGCAGGCGGGAGGGGAGACCCAGTACTTC
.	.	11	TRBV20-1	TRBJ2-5	CSARIGETQYF	TGCAGTGCTAGGATCGGTGAGACCCAGTACTTC
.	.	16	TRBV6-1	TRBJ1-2	CASSEVVTPTNYGYTF	TGTGCCAGCAGTGAAGTCGTGACACCTACTAACTATGGCTACACCTTC
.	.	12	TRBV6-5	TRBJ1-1	CASSLLRGEAFF	TGTGCCAGCAGCCTGTTGAGGGGTGAAGCTTTCTTT
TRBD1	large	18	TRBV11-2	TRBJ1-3	CASSRTGVRSGSGNTIYF	TGTGCCAGCAGCCGGACAGGGGTCCGGAGCGGTTCTGGAAACACCATATATTTT
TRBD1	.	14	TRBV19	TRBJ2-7	CASSKTGDDYEQYF	TGTGCCAGTAGTAAGACAGGGGATGACTACGAGCAGTACTTC
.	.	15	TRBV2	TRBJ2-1	CATTEGTGSYNEQFF	TGTGCCACCACAGAGGGTACAGGGAGCTACAATGAGCAGTTCTTC
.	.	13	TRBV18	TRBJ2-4	CASSPPLKNIQYF	TGTGCCAGCTCACCCCCGCTCAAAAACATTCAGTACTTC
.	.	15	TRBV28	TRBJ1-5	CASSGRGGGDQPQHF	TGTGCCAGCAGCGGGCGCGGTGGAGGGGATCAGCCCCAGCATTTT
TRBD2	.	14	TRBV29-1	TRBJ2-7	CSAAVAGSSYEQYF	TGCAGCGCTGCAGTAGCGGGGAGCTCCTACGAGCAGTACTTC
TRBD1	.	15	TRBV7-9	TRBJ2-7	CASSRGIGTAYEQYF	TGTGCCAGCAGCCGAGGGATAGGGACAGCCTACGAGCAGTACTTC